This T cell receptor (beta chain) was profiled in a study of control samples from healthy donors and cancer patients. Germline CDR1 SGHVS, CDR2 FQNEAQ. With 4 bases removed from V and 3 bases from J, the gap between germline ends came to 13 bases. The length of the CDR3 is 14 residues. Here immunoSEQ multiplex PCR was the method, and the copy in TCRdb shows in-frame clones only, minus some. This table has some 170,000 clones, around 96% appearing once. Sequenced: blood. This sequence originates from a woman aged 25 to 39 in good health. This chain uses TRBV7-8 with TRBJ2-7; no clear D gene. The CDR3 loop reads CASSSGRLFYEQYF. CDR3 sequence (DNA): TGTGCCAGCAGCTCCGGACGGCTCTTCTACGAGCAGTACTTC. Full variable domain (missing parts from reference TRBV7-8 and TRBJ2-7): GAGVSQSPRYKVAKRGQDVALRCDPISGHVSLFWYQQALGQGPEFLTYFQNEAQLDKSGLPSDRFFAERPEGSVSTLKIQRTQQEDSAVYLCASSSGRLFYEQYFGPGTRLTVT.